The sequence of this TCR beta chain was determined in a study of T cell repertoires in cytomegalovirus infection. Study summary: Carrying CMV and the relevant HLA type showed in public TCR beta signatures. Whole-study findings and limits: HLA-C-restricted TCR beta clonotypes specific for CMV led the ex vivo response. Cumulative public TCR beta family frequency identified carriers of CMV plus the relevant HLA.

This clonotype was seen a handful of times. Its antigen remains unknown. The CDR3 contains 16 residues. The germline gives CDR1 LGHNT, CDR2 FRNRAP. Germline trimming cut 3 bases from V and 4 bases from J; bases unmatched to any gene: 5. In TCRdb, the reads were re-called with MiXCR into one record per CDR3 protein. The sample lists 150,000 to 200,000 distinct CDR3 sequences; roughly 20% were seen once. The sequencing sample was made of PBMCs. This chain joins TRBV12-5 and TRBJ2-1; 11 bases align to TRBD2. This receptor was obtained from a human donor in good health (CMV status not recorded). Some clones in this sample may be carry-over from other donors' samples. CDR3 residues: CASGFPGTSGYNEQFF. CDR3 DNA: TGTGCTAGTGGTTTCCCCGGGACTAGCGGATACAATGAGCAGTTCTTC.